The 10 T cell receptor beta chains below were found in one sample sequenced in a study of T cells in Graves' hyperthyroidism and ophthalmopathy. The CDR3 regions of TCR beta were amplified from RNA transcripts. HTBI primers were used for first-round RT-PCR of the TCR CDR3. TCRdb reanalysed the multiplex PCR reads using MiXCR and keeps one entry per CDR3 protein. Among over 450,000 distinct CDR3 sequences, over 15% were seen once, and the ten largest hold around 17%. Sequencing was performed on blood. Receptors were obtained from a young woman with Graves' ophthalmopathy.

This rearrangement joins TRBV12-3 or TRBV12-4 to TRBJ1-5, with 7 nucleotides matching TRBD1. V trimming: 4 bases; J trimming: 3 bases; junction bases outside the gene matches: 9. There are 16 residues in the CDR3. CDR3 sequence: CASSYAGTANNQPQHF. In nucleotides, the CDR3 is TGTGCCAGCAGTTACGCCGGGACAGCTAACAATCAGCCCCAGCATTTT.

This clonotype was recorded many times. This chain connects TRBV7-2 to TRBJ2-1; TRBD2 matches 13 bases. V lost 5 bases to trimming and J lost 8 bases; unmatched junction nucleotides: 6. This CDR3 comprises 15 residues. Germline V lookup: CDR1 SGHTA, CDR2 FQGNSA. CDR3 in DNA: TGTGCCAGCAGCCGAACTAGCGGGGGGGCCCATGAGCAGTTCTTC. Translated: CASSRTSGGAHEQFF.

This clonotype showed up many times. The gene calls are TRBV9 and TRBJ2-2; 7 nucleotides line up with TRBD2. Germline-derived CDR1 and CDR2 are SGDLS and YYNGEE. The V gene end was trimmed by 0 bases and the J gene end by 3 bases; junction bases not matched to a gene: 2. The CDR3 is 15 residues long. CDR3 protein: CASSVGLADTGELFF. The CDR3 DNA reads as TGTGCCAGCAGCGTAGGTCTAGCGGACACCGGGGAGCTGTTTTTT. Together with reference TRBV9 and TRBJ2-2, the CDR3 gives the full variable domain: DSGVTQTPKHLITATGQRVTLRCSPRSGDLSVYWYQQSLDQGLQFLIQYYNGEERAKGNILERFSAQQFPDLHSELNLSSLELGDSALYFCASSVGLADTGELFFGEGSRLTVL.

The V call is TRBV7-6, the J call TRBJ1-6; D is unresolved. The CDR3 length is 14 residues. Germline V gives CDR1 SGHVS, CDR2 FNYEAQ. Between the trimmed V and J ends, which lost 3 bases and 6 bases, there was a span of 9 bases. CDR3 sequence reads: CASSFAQLNSPLHF. CDR3 in DNA: TGTGCCAGCAGCTTCGCACAGCTTAATTCACCCCTCCACTTT.

J is TRBJ1-2 and V is TRBV29-1, with D perhaps TRBD1 (5 bases). The CDR3 has 13 amino acids. Trimming cost V 2 bases and J 8 bases, with 15 bases left between them. Germline V gene sequence: CDR1 SQVTM, CDR2 ANQGSEA. CDR3 sequence (DNA): TGCAGCGTTGAATCTGGGGGGAAGAAGGGCTACACCTTC. It is translated as CSVESGGKKGYTF.

The chain couples TRBV20-1 to TRBJ1-1; D gene uncertain. CDR3 size: 11 residues. Between the trimmed V and J ends, which lost 5 bases and 7 bases, there was a span of 11 bases. The V gene's germline CDR1 is DFQATT and CDR2 SNEGSKA (reference sequence). This chain's CDR3 is CSALEGLEAFF. The CDR3 DNA follows: TGCAGTGCTCTGGAAGGGCTTGAAGCTTTCTTT.

This clonotype was picked up a small number of times. CDR3 protein: CASSRRDGYNEQFF. Here the CDR3 DNA reads TGTGCCAGCAGTCGAAGAGACGGCTACAATGAGCAGTTCTTC. This chain joins TRBV27 and TRBJ2-1; D unclear. The germline V gene has CDR1 MNHEY and CDR2 SMNVEV (reference sequence). The CDR3 loop spans 14 amino acids. The V and J ends lost 5 bases and 3 bases respectively, with 11 bases between them.

In its sample, this clonotype was seen many times. The V gene is TRBV15, the J gene TRBJ1-6, with TRBD1 matching 10 bases. The germline V gene has CDR1 LNHNV and CDR2 YYDKDF (reference sequence). V was clipped by 0 bases and J by 8 bases; unmatched bases: 4. CDR3 length equals 16 residues. The CDR3: CATSRETGTGDSPLHF. CDR3 bases: TGTGCCACCAGCAGAGAAACGGGGACAGGGGATTCACCCCTCCACTTT.

The V call is TRBV19, the J call TRBJ2-1; a possible D gene is TRBD1 (5 bases). Germline CDR1 is LNHDA and CDR2 is SQIVND (reference sequence). V was pared by 5 bases and J by 0 bases, with 14 bases between. CDR3 length: 16 amino acids. This CDR3 is CASSFTGYSSYNEQFF. The CDR3 nucleotides are TGTGCCAGTAGTTTTACAGGCTACAGCTCCTACAATGAGCAGTTCTTC.

There are many counts of this clonotype. V is TRBV11-2 and J is TRBJ2-2; no clear D. CDR1 is SGHAT, CDR2 FQNNGV, per germline. The ends were cut back, 0 bases at V and 7 bases at J, with 0 bases in the middle. This CDR3 region has 11 residues. CDR3 residues: CASSLDGELFF. In DNA form, the CDR3 reads TGTGCCAGCAGCTTAGACGGGGAGCTGTTTTTT.